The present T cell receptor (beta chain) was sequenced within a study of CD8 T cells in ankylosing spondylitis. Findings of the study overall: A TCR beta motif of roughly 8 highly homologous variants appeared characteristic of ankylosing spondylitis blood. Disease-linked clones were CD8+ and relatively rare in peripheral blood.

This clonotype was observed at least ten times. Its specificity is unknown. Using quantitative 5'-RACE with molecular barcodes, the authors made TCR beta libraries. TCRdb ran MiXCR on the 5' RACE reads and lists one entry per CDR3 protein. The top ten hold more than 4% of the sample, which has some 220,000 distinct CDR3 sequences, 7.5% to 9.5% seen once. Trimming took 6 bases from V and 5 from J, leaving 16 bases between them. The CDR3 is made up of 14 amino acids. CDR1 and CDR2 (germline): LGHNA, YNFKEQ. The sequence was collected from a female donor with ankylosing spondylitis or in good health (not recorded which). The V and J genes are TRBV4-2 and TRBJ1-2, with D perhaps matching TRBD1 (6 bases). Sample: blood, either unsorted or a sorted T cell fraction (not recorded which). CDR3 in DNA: TGTGCCAGCAGAGAAGGGGGGCGGGTATATGGCTACACCTTC. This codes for CASREGGRVYGYTF.